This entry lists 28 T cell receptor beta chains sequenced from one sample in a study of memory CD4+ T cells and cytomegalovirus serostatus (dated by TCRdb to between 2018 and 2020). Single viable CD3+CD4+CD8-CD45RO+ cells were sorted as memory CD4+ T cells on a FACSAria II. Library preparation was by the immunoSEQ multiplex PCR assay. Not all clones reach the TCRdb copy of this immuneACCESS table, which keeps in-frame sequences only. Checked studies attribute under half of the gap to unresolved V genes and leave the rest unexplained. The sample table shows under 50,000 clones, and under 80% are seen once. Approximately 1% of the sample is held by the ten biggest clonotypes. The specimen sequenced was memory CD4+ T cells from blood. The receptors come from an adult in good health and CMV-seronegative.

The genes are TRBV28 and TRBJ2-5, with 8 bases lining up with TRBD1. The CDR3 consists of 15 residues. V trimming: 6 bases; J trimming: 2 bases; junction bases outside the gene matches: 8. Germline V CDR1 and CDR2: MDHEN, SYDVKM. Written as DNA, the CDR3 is TGTGCCAGCAGAGGGGGACAGGCGCCTCAAGAGACCCAGTACTTC. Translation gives CASRGGQAPQETQYF.

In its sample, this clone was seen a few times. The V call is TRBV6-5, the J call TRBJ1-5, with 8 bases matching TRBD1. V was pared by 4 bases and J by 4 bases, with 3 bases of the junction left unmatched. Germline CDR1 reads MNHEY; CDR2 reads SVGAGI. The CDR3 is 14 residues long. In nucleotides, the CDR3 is TGTGCCAGCAGTTTGAACAGGGGGAATCAGCCCCAGCATTTT. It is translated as CASSLNRGNQPQHF.

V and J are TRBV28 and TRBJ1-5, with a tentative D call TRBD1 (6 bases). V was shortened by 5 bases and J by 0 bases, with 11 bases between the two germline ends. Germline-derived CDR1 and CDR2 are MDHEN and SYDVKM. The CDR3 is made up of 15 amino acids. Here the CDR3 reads CASSVTGNSNQPQHF. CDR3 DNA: TGTGCCAGCAGTGTGACAGGAAATAGCAATCAGCCCCAGCATTTT. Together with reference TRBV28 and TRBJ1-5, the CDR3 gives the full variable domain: DVKVTQSSRYLVKRTGEKVFLECVQDMDHENMFWYRQDPGLGLRLIYFSYDVKMKEKGDIPEGYSVSREKKERFSLILESASTNQTSMYLCASSVTGNSNQPQHFGDGTRLSIL.

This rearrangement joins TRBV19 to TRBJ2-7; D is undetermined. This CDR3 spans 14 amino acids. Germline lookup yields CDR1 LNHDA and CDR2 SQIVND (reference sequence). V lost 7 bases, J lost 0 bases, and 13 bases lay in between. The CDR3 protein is CASKETPGSYEQYF. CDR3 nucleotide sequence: TGTGCCAGTAAGGAGACTCCCGGCTCCTACGAGCAGTACTTC.

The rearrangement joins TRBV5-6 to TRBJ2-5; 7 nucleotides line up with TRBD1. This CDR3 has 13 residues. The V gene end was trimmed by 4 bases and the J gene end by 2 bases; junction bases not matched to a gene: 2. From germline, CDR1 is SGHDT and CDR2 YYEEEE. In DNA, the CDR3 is TGTGCCAGCAGCCCACAGGGGCAAGAGACCCAGTACTTC. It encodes CASSPQGQETQYF.

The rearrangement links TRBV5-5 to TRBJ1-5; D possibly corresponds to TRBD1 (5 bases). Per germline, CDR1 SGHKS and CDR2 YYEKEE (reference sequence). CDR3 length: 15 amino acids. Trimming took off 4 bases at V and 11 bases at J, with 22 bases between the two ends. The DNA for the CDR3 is TGTGCCAGCAGCCCCGGGACGGAAAGGCTCGGGGCCCAGCATTTT. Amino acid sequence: CASSPGTERLGAQHF.

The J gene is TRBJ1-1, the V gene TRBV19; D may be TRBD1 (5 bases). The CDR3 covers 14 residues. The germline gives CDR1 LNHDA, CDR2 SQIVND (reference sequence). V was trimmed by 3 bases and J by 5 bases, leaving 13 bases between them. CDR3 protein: CASSISGGGTEAFF. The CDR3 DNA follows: TGTGCCAGTAGTATCTCGGGGGGAGGGACTGAAGCTTTCTTT.

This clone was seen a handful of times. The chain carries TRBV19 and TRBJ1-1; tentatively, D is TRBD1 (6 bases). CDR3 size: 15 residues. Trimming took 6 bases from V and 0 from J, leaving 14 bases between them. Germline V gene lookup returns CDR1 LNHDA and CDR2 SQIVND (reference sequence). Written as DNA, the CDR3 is TGTGCCAGTAGCCCGGACAGACTCATGAACACTGAAGCTTTCTTT. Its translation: CASSPDRLMNTEAFF.

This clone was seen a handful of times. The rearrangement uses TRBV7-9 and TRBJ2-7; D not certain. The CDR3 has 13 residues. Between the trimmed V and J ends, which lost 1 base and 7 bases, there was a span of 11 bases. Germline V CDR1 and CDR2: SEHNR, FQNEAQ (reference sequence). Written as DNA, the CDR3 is TGTGCCAGCAGCTTAGGGTCGTGGAGTGAGCAGTACTTC. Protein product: CASSLGSWSEQYF.

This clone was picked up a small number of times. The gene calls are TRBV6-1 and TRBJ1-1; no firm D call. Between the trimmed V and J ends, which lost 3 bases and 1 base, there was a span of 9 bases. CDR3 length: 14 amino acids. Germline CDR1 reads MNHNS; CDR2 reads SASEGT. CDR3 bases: TGTGCCAGCAGTGAGCGGCAGCCGAACACTGAAGCTTTCTTT. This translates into CASSERQPNTEAFF.

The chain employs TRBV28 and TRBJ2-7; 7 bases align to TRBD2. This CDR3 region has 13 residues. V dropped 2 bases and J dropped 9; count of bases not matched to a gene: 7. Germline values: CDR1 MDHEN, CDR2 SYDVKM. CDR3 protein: CASSLAVGGRQYF. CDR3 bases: TGTGCCAGCAGTTTAGCGGTCGGCGGGAGGCAGTACTTC.

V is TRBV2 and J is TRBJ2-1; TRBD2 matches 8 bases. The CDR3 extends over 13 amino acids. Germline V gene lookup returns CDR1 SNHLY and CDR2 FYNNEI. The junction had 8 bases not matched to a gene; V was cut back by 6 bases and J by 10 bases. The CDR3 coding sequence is TGTGCCAGCAGCCATCAGGAGCGGGGGGAGCAGTTCTTC. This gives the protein CASSHQERGEQFF. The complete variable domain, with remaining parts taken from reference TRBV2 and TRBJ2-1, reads EPEVTQTPSHQVTQMGQEVILRCVPISNHLYFYWYRQILGQKVEFLVSFYNNEISEKSEIFDDQFSVERPDGSNFTLKIRSTKLEDSAMYFCASSHQERGEQFFGPGTRLTVL.

As DNA, the CDR3 is TGTGCCATCAGTTCCGACAGGGTGGGGATAGCGGATCAGCCCCAGCATTTT. It encodes CAISSDRVGIADQPQHF. This chain joins TRBV10-3 and TRBJ1-5; 7 bases line up with TRBD1. CDR1 and CDR2 from the germline V gene are ENHRY and SYGVKD. V dropped 5 bases and J dropped 5; count of bases not matched to a gene: 15. This CDR3 region has 17 residues.

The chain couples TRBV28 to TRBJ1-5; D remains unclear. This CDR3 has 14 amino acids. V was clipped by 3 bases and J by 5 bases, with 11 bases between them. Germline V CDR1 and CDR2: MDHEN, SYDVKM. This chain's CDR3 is CASSLRSEDQPQHF. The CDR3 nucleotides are TGTGCCAGCAGTTTGAGGTCGGAAGATCAGCCCCAGCATTTT.

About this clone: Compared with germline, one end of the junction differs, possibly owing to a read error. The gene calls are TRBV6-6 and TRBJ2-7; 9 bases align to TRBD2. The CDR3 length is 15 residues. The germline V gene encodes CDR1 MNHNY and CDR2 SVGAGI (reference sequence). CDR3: CANSSQAGGPYEQYF. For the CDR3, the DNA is TGTGCCAACAGTTCGCAAGCGGGGGGCCCCTACGAGCAGTACTTC.

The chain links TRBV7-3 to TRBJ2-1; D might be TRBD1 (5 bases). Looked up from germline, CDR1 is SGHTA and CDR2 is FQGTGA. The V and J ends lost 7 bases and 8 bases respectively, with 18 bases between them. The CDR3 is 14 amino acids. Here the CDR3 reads CASKMGSGSDEQFF. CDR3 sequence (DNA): TGTGCCAGCAAAATGGGATCAGGGTCGGATGAGCAGTTCTTC. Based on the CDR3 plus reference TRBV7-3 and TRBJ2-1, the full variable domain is GAGVSQTPSNKVTEKGKYVELRCDPISGHTALYWYRQSLGQGPEFLIYFQGTGAADDSGLPNDRFFAVRPEGSVSTLKIQRTERGDSAVYLCASKMGSGSDEQFFGPGTRLTVL.

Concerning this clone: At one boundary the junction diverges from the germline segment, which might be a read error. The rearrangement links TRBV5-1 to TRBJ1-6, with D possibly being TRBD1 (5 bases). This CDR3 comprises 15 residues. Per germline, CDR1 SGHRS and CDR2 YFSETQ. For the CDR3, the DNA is TGCGCCAGCAACTTGAGTTCGGCGGGGGATTCACCCCTCCACTTT. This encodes CASNLSSAGDSPLHF.

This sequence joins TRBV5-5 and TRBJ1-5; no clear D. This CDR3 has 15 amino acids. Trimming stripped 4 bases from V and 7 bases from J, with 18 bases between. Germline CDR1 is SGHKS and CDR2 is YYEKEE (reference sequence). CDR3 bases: TGTGCCAGCAGCCTTTCCGCCCCTTCCGGGCAGCCCCAGCATTTT. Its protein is CASSLSAPSGQPQHF. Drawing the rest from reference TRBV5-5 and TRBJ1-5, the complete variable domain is DAGVTQSPTHLIKTRGQQVTLRCSPISGHKSVSWYQQVLGQGPQFIFQYYEKEERGRGNFPDRFSARQFPNYSSELNVNALLLGDSALYLCASSLSAPSGQPQHFGDGTRLSIL.

Written as DNA, the CDR3 is TGTGCCAGCCACCGGGGACTGCACACAGATACGCAGTATTTT. It codes for CASHRGLHTDTQYF. The rearrangement uses TRBV7-2 and TRBJ2-3; D is possibly TRBD2 (6 bases). The CDR3 contains 14 residues. V was shortened by 8 bases and J by 2 bases, with 14 bases between the two germline ends. CDR1 and CDR2 (germline): SGHTA, FQGNSA.

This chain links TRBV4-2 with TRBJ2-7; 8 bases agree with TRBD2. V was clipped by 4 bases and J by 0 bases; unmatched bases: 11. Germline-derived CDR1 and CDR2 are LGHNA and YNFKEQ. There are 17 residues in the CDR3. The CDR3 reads CASSRVPLAGPSYEQYF. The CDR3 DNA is TGTGCCAGCAGCCGAGTCCCCCTAGCGGGCCCCTCCTACGAGCAGTACTTC.

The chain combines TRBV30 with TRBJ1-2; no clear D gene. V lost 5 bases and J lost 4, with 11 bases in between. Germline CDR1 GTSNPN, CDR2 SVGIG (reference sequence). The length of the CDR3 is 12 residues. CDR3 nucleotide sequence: TGTGCCTGGTACCAGTGGGTCTATGGCTACACCTTC. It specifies CAWYQWVYGYTF.

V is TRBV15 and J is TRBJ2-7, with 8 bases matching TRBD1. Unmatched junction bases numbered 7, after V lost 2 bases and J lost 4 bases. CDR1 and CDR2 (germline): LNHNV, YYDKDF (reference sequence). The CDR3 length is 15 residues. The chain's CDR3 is CATSRTRDRFYEQYF. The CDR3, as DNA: TGTGCCACCAGCAGAACCCGGGACAGGTTTTACGAGCAGTACTTC.

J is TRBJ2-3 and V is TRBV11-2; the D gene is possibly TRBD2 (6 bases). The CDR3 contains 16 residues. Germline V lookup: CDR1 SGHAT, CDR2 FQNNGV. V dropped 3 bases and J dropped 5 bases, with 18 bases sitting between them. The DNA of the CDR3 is TGTGCCAGCAGCTTTACGGCGGGGCCCGCCGGAGATACGCAGTATTTT. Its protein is CASSFTAGPAGDTQYF. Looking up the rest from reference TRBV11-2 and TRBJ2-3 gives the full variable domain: EAGVAQSPRYKIIEKRQSVAFWCNPISGHATLYWYQQILGQGPKLLIQFQNNGVVDDSQLPKDRFSAERLKGVDSTLKIQPAKLEDSAVYLCASSFTAGPAGDTQYFGPGTRLTVL.

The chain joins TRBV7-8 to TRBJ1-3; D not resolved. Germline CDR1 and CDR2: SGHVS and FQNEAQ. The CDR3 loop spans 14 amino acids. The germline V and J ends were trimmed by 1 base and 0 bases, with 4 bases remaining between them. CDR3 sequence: CASSLGLSGNTIYF. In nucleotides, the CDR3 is TGTGCCAGCAGCTTAGGTCTCTCTGGAAACACCATATATTTT.

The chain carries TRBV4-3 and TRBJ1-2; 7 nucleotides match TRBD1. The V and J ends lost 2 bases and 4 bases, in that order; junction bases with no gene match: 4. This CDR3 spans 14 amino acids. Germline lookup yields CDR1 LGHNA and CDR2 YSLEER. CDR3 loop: CASSQRRDSYGYTF. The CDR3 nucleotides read TGCGCCAGCAGCCAAAGGAGGGACAGCTATGGCTACACCTTC.

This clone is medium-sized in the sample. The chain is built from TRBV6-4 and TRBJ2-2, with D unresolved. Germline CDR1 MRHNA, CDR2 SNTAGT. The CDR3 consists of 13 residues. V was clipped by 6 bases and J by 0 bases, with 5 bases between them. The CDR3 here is CASSQTNTGELFF. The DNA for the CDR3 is TGTGCCAGCAGCCAGACGAACACCGGGGAGCTGTTTTTT.

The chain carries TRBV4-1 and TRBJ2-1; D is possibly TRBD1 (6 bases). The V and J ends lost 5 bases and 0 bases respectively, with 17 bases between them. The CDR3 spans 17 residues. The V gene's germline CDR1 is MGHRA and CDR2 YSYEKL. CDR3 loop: CASSTHHTGSSYNEQFF. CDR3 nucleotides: TGCGCCAGCAGCACCCATCATACAGGGAGCTCCTACAATGAGCAGTTCTTC.

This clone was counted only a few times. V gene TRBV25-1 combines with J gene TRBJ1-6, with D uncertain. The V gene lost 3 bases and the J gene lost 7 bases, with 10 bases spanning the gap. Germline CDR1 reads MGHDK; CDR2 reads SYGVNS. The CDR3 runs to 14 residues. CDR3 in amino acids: CASSDGQTNSPLHF. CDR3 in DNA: TGTGCCAGCAGTGACGGGCAGACCAATTCACCCCTCCACTTT. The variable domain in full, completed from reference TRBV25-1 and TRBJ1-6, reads EADIYQTPRYLVIGTGKKITLECSQTMGHDKMYWYQQDPGMELHLIHYSYGVNSTEKGDLSSESTVSRIRTEHFPLTLESARPSHTSQYLCASSDGQTNSPLHFGNGTRLTVT.